The 17 T cell receptor beta chains given below trace back to one sample, sequenced in a study of monozygotic twins with inflammatory bowel disease. TCRdb re-called the 5' RACE reads and catalogs CDR3 proteins one per entry, DNA excluded. The sample table includes around 450,000 distinct CDR3 sequences. Sequenced input: blood. The origin of the receptors is a human donor with ulcerative colitis or Crohn's disease, or a healthy co-twin of an affected twin (not recorded which).

The chain carries TRBV6-2 or TRBV6-3 and TRBJ2-4; without DNA, the TCRdb call of TRBD2 cannot be checked. The CDR3 is 15 residues long. The germline V gene has CDR1 MNHEY and CDR2 SVGEGT. The chain's CDR3 is CATNRGGGIKNIQYF.

V usage is TRBV5-1 and J usage is TRBJ2-3; TCRdb's D call, TRBD2, is unchecked because there is no DNA. CDR1 and CDR2 from the germline V gene are SGHRS and YFSETQ. The CDR3 sequence is 17 residues long. CDR3: CASRLQTRTSGRDTQYF. The full variable domain, in which reference TRBV5-1 and TRBJ2-3 provide the parts outside the CDR3, is KAGVTQTPRYLIKTRGQQVTLSCSPISGHRSVSWYQQTPGQGLQFLFEYFSETQRNKGNFPGRFSGRQFSNSRSEMNVSTLELGDSALYLCASRLQTRTSGRDTQYFGPGTRLTVL.

The gene calls are TRBV5-1 and TRBJ2-1. This CDR3 has 14 amino acids. The V gene's germline CDR1 is SGHRS and CDR2 YFSETQ. This CDR3 is CASRVGDPYNEQFF. The whole variable domain, filled in from reference TRBV5-1 and TRBJ2-1, reads KAGVTQTPRYLIKTRGQQVTLSCSPISGHRSVSWYQQTPGQGLQFLFEYFSETQRNKGNFPGRFSGRQFSNSRSEMNVSTLELGDSALYLCASRVGDPYNEQFFGPGTRLTVL.

The J gene is TRBJ2-1, the V gene TRBV2. This CDR3 has 11 amino acids. The germline CDR1 and CDR2 sequences are SNHLY and FYNNEI. This CDR3 reads CASSGNLEQFF.

The chain has TRBV29-1 and TRBJ2-2. The CDR3 is 13 residues long. Germline lookup yields CDR1 SQVTM and CDR2 ANQGSEA. CDR3 protein: CSVVDGQNGELFF.

CDR3 sequence reads: CSVVWGLVADTQYF. The chain links TRBV29-1 to TRBJ2-3; TCRdb picks TRBD1, but there is no DNA to check that call. The germline gives CDR1 SQVTM, CDR2 ANQGSEA. There are 14 residues in the CDR3.

The J gene is TRBJ1-3, the V gene TRBV20-1; with no DNA, the TCRdb D assignment of TRBD1 cannot be verified. Germline CDR1 and CDR2: DFQATT and SNEGSKA (reference sequence). The CDR3 is 13 amino acids. This CDR3 reads CSAREGAGNTIYF.

The chain links TRBV7-5 to TRBJ2-7. TRBV7-5 is annotated as a pseudogene. The CDR3 runs 13 residues. The CDR3: CISVPWDAYEQYF.

This chain connects TRBV10-3 to TRBJ2-1; the TCRdb call, TRBD2, lacks DNA for checking. The CDR3 is made up of 15 amino acids. Germline CDR1 reads ENHRY; CDR2 reads SYGVKD. The CDR3: CAISESGGAFNEQFF.

The rearrangement uses TRBV20-1 and TRBJ2-2; as DNA is missing, the TRBD1 call by TCRdb cannot be tested. The V gene's germline CDR1 is DFQATT and CDR2 SNEGSKA (reference sequence). CDR3 size: 14 residues. CDR3 in amino acids: CSAQQGLNTGELFF.

The CDR3 loop reads CASSYSDRTEAFF. The chain is built from TRBV6-6 and TRBJ1-1. CDR3 length: 13 amino acids. Germline V lookup: CDR1 MNHNY, CDR2 SVGAGI (reference sequence).

The chain couples TRBV5-1 to TRBJ2-2. The CDR3 consists of 13 residues. The V gene's germline CDR1 is SGHRS and CDR2 YFSETQ. This chain's CDR3 is CASSLTITGELFF.

The rearrangement links TRBV28 to TRBJ1-3; the D call of TRBD1 rests on TCRdb alone, since no DNA is present to check it. CDR1 and CDR2 from the germline V gene are MDHEN and SYDVKM. The CDR3 covers 14 residues. This chain's CDR3 is CASINRGPGNTIYF.

The chain joins TRBV5-6 to TRBJ2-3; TCRdb picks TRBD2, but there is no DNA to check that call. Looked up from germline, CDR1 is SGHDT and CDR2 is YYEEEE. CDR3 length: 17 amino acids. The CDR3 spells CASSLVVSGGGMNTQYF.

J is TRBJ1-1 and V is TRBV7-2; there is no DNA to check the TCRdb D call of TRBD1. This CDR3 spans 15 amino acids. Germline assignment: CDR1 SGHTA and CDR2 FQGNSA. The CDR3 spells CASSFLVGGVAEAFF.

This chain connects TRBV10-3 to TRBJ2-5; TCRdb calls TRBD1, which cannot be checked without DNA. Germline CDR1 is ENHRY and CDR2 is SYGVKD. The CDR3 has 13 residues. CDR3 amino acids: CAISEDRLETQYF.

The chain is built from TRBV5-1 and TRBJ1-1. The CDR3 is 15 residues long. Germline V gene lookup returns CDR1 SGHRS and CDR2 YFSETQ. This CDR3 is CASSRAGLGKDEAFF.